The rows below give T cell receptor beta chains drawn from one sample of a study of blood T cells in healthy people across ages. In TCRdb, the 5' RACE reads were re-called with MiXCR into one record per CDR3 protein. The table records approximately 880,000 distinct CDR3 sequences, about 48% of them present only once. Specimen: blood. These receptors were taken from a man younger than 45 in good health. Both conserved end residues are part of each CDR3. A D gene is named only where the DNA matches it firmly. Expanded clones get a size class; other rows say once, few or many, or leave the size out.

j_call v_call clone_size d_call cdr3_nt cdr3_aa
TRBJ2-3 TRBV7-2 few TRBD1 TGTGCCAGCAGCGTGGGACAGGCGGATACGCAGTATTTT CASSVGQADTQYF
TRBJ2-5 TRBV20-1 . TRBD1 TGCAGTGCTAGAAGGGACAGGACAAATGAGCAGTACTTC CSARRDRTNEQYF
TRBJ2-7 TRBV28 few . TGTGCCAGCAGTTTCTACGGGTCGCAAACCTACGAGCAGTACTTC CASSFYGSQTYEQYF
TRBJ2-7 TRBV6-1 . TRBD1 TGTGCCAGCACCGGACAGGGGATCCCGGCCGAGCAGTACTTC CASTGQGIPAEQYF
TRBJ1-6 TRBV6-5 few . TGTGCCAGCAGTCTCACCGGACAGTGGAATTCACCCCTCCACTTT CASSLTGQWNSPLHF
TRBJ2-7 TRBV7-2 . TRBD2 TGTGCCAGCAGCTTAAGTTTCCGGACTAGCGGGGGGAAAAACAATGAGCAGTACTTC CASSLSFRTSGGKNNEQYF
TRBJ2-1 TRBV20-1 few . TGCAGTGCTAGAGTTCCCAGTAGGGTCCCTTACAATGAGCAGTTCTTC CSARVPSRVPYNEQFF
TRBJ2-2 TRBV12-3/TRBV12-4 . TRBD1 TGTGCCAGCTACCGCCGGGACAGGGTTATCTTCGGGGAGCTGTTTTTT CASYRRDRVIFGELFF
TRBJ2-1 TRBV7-2 . . TGTGCCAGCAGCTTATGGGGAGGGGGGGATGAGCAGTTCTTC CASSLWGGGDEQFF
TRBJ2-1 TRBV20-1 . TRBD2 TGCAGTGCCAGACTACTAGCGGGGGCCAATGAGCAGTTCTTC CSARLLAGANEQFF
TRBJ2-7 TRBV4-1 . TRBD2 TGCGCCAGCAGCCTCCTACTAGCGGTGTCCTACGAGCAGTACTTC CASSLLLAVSYEQYF
TRBJ1-1 TRBV6-6 . . TGTGCCAGCAGTCCCACGATGGGGAACACTGAAGCTTTCTTT CASSPTMGNTEAFF
TRBJ2-2 TRBV7-2 . TRBD1 TGTGCCAGCAGCTACTCAGGGGGTGTCGACACCGGGGAGCTGTTTTTT CASSYSGGVDTGELFF
TRBJ2-3 TRBV29-1 few TRBD1 TGCAGCGGACAGGGGGCGGGAACAGATACGCAGTATTTT CSGQGAGTDTQYF
TRBJ2-1 TRBV5-1 few TRBD1 TGCGCCAGCAGCGGAACAGGGGGAGCCTACAATGAGCAGTTCTTC CASSGTGGAYNEQFF
TRBJ2-4 TRBV9 . . TGTGCCAGCAGCGTAGAGGGCATACTAGCCAAAAACATTCAGTACTTC CASSVEGILAKNIQYF
TRBJ1-4 TRBV4-1 . . TGCGCCAGCAGCCAAGTCTCAGGGTCAGGGACTGAAAAACTGTTTTTT CASSQVSGSGTEKLFF
TRBJ2-7 TRBV20-1 once . TGCAGTGCAACACGACCAGGGTTTGGCGACGAGCAGTACTTC CSATRPGFGDEQYF
TRBJ1-5 TRBV5-7 . TRBD1 TGTGCCAGCAGCCCATCCTTCCGACAGGGCACTCAGCCCCAGCATTTT CASSPSFRQGTQPQHF
TRBJ2-1 TRBV20-1 . TRBD2 TGCAGTGCTAGAGGAAAACTAGCGAGTTACAATGAGCAGTTCTTC CSARGKLASYNEQFF
TRBJ2-5 TRBV28 . TRBD2 TGTGCCAGCTGCACTAGCGGGGGAGGGGAGGAGACCCAGTACTTC CASCTSGGGEETQYF
TRBJ1-2 TRBV2 few . TGTGCCAGCAGTGAATTAACGGGGGGCGGCTATGGCTACACCTTC CASSELTGGGYGYTF
TRBJ2-7 TRBV5-1 . TRBD1 TGCGCCAGCAGGGAGGGGCAGGGGGCCGGTGAGCAGTACTTC CASREGQGAGEQYF
TRBJ1-2 TRBV2 . TRBD1 TGTGCCGGAAAAGGGGGCGCGGACTCTGGCTACACCTTC CAGKGGADSGYTF
TRBJ2-1 TRBV20-1 . . TGCAGTGCTAGAGCCGCGAACTCCTACAATGAGCAGTTCTTC CSARAANSYNEQFF
TRBJ2-5 TRBV5-1 . . TGCGCCAGCAGCGTAGAAGATACCCAAGAGACCCAGTACTTC CASSVEDTQETQYF
TRBJ1-6 TRBV5-6 . . TGTGCCAGCAGCTTGGCCGGACAGCTCAATTCACCCCTCCACTTT CASSLAGQLNSPLHF
TRBJ1-6 TRBV7-8 . TRBD1 TGTGCCGGCAGCCCAAGGACAGGGGGGGAGAATTCACCCCTCCACTTT CAGSPRTGGENSPLHF
TRBJ2-1 TRBV9 . . TGTGCCAGCACCCCAGTGGACTCCTACAATGAGCAGTTCTTC CASTPVDSYNEQFF
TRBJ1-6 TRBV19 . . TGTGCCAGTAGCCGGACAGAAAATTCACCCCTCCACTTT CASSRTENSPLHF